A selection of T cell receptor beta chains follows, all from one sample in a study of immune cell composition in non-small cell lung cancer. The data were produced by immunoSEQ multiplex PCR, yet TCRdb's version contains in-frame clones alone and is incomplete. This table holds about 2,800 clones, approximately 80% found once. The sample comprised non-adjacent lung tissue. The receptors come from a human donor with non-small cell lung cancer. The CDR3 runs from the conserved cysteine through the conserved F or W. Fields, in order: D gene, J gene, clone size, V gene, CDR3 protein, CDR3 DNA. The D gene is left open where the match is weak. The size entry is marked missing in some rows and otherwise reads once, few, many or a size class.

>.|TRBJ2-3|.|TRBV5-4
CASRLQLSDTQYF
TGTGCCAGCAGGCTACAGTTGTCAGATACGCAGTATTTT
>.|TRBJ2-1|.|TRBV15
CATSSALTGTLQYNEQFF
TGTGCCACCAGCAGTGCATTAACCGGGACTTTACAGTACAATGAGCAGTTCTTC
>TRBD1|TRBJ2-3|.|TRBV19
CASSKGQRTDTQYF
TGTGCCAGTAGTAAGGGACAGCGCACAGATACGCAGTATTTT
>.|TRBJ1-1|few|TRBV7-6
CASSLAGGQGAFF
TGTGCCAGCAGCTTAGCCGGCGGTCAGGGAGCTTTCTTT
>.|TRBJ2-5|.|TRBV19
CASSIGRGAETQYF
TGTGCCAGTAGTATAGGCCGGGGGGCAGAGACCCAGTACTTC
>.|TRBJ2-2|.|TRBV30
CAWTRGDTGELFF
TGTGCCTGGACCAGGGGAGACACCGGGGAGCTGTTTTTT
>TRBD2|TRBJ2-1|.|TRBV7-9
CASSPRGGGELNEQFF
TGTGCCAGCAGCCCCCGGGGGGGAGGGGAACTGAATGAGCAGTTCTTC
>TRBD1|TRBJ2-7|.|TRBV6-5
CASSMDRFPYEQYF
TGTGCCAGCAGTATGGACAGGTTCCCCTACGAGCAGTACTTC
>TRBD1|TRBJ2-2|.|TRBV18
CASSPLGTGANTGELFF
TGTGCCAGCTCACCACTCGGGACAGGGGCTAACACCGGGGAGCTGTTTTTT
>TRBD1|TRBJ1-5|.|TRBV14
CASSANRGQPPHF
TGTGCCAGCAGCGCGAACAGGGGTCAGCCCCCGCATTTT
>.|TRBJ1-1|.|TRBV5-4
CASSLLTGQTEAFF
TGTGCCAGCAGCTTACTAACAGGGCAGACTGAAGCTTTCTTT
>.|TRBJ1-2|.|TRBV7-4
CASNVGGGRIYGYTF
TGTGCCAGCAACGTCGGGGGGGGCAGGATCTATGGCTACACCTTC
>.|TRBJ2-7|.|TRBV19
CASSSSYEQYF
TGTGCCAGTAGTTCCAGCTACGAGCAGTACTTC
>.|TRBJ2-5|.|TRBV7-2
CASSLGGSQETQYF
TGTGCCAGCAGCTTAGGTGGCAGCCAAGAGACCCAGTACTTC
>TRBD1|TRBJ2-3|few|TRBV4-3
CASSQGALQGADTQYF
TGCGCCAGCAGCCAAGGAGCTCTGCAGGGGGCAGATACGCAGTATTTT
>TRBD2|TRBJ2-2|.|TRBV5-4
CASSLELAGGVGELFF
TGTGCCAGCAGCTTGGAGCTAGCGGGAGGGGTCGGGGAGCTGTTTTTT
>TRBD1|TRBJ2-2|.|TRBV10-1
CASQDRGTGELFF
TGCGCCAGCCAGGACAGGGGCACCGGGGAGCTGTTTTTT
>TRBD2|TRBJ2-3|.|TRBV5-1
CASRAGERSTDTQYF
TGCGCCAGCAGGGCGGGGGAGCGGTCCACAGATACGCAGTATTTT
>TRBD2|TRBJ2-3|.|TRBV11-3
CASSLDRRLAATDTQYF
TGTGCCAGCAGCTTAGATAGGCGACTAGCGGCCACAGATACGCAGTATTTT
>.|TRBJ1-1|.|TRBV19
CASDSFRDTEAFF
TGTGCCAGTGACAGTTTTCGGGACACTGAAGCTTTCTTT
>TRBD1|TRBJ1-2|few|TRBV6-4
CASSPQGGNGYTF
TGTGCCAGCAGTCCCCAGGGGGGTAATGGCTACACCTTC
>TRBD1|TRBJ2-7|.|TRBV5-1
CASSLDGTGSYEQYF
TGCGCCAGCAGCTTGGACGGGACAGGGTCCTACGAGCAGTACTTC
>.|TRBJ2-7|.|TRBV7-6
CASSPNRVGGEQYF
TGTGCCAGCAGCCCCAACCGCGTCGGGGGCGAGCAGTACTTC
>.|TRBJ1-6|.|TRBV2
CASRGERGYNSPLHF
TGTGCCAGCAGAGGAGAAAGAGGATATAATTCACCCCTCCACTTT
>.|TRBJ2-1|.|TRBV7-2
CASSLLATEQFF
TGTGCCAGCAGCCTCCTGGCCACCGAGCAGTTCTTC
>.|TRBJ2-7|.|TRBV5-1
CASNLGRGYEQYF
TGCGCCAGCAACTTGGGCAGGGGATACGAGCAGTACTTC
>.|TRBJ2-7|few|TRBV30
CAWLGAGAYEQYF
TGTGCCTGGCTGGGGGCAGGGGCTTACGAGCAGTACTTC
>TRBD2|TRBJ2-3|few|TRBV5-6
CASSSMTSGGPGTQYF
TGTGCCAGCAGCTCTATGACTAGCGGGGGGCCCGGGACGCAGTATTTT
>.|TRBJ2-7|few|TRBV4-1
CASSPGTGEQYF
TGCGCCAGCAGCCCGGGCACGGGAGAGCAGTACTTC
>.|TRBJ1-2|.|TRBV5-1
CASTRSPLSRSNYGYTF
TGCGCCAGCACTCGCTCCCCTTTAAGCCGCTCTAACTATGGCTACACCTTC
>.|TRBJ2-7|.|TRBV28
CASSSPLKTYEQYF
TGTGCCAGCAGTTCCCCCCTTAAAACCTACGAGCAGTACTTC
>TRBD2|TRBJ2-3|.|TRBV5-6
CASSQLAGDTDTQYF
TGTGCCAGCAGCCAACTAGCGGGGGACACAGATACGCAGTATTTT
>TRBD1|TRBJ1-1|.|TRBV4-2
CASSQATGASNTEAFF
TGTGCCAGCAGCCAAGCCACAGGGGCGTCGAACACTGAAGCTTTCTTT
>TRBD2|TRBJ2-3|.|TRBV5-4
CASSLAGGGSTDTQYF
TGTGCCAGCAGCTTGGCCGGCGGGGGTAGCACAGATACGCAGTATTTT
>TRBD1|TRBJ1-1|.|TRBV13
CASSLGGQVNTEAFF
TGTGCCAGCAGCTTAGGAGGACAGGTGAACACTGAAGCTTTCTTT
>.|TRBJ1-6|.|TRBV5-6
CASSREGAPLHF
TGTGCCAGCAGCCGCGAGGGTGCACCCCTCCACTTT
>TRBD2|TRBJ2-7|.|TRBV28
CASGWREGEQYF
TGTGCCAGCGGGTGGCGGGAGGGAGAGCAGTACTTC
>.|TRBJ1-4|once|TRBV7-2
CASSPDTFNEKLFF
TGTGCCAGCAGCCCCGACACGTTTAATGAAAAACTGTTTTTT